Below are 23 T cell receptor beta chains sequenced from a single sample in a study of blood T cells in healthy people across ages. Alongside a J-beta primer mix, a sample-barcoded 5' primer served in a second PCR lasting about 7 to 12 cycles. A single record per CDR3 protein comes from TCRdb applying MiXCR to the 5' RACE reads. The sample carries 550,000 to 800,000 distinct CDR3 sequences, 20% to 25% recorded once. The source material was blood. All receptors come from a man between 65 and 80 years old in good health.

This clonotype was picked up a small number of times. V and J are TRBV6-2 or TRBV6-3 and TRBJ2-3; 8 nucleotides align to TRBD2. This CDR3 spans 15 amino acids. Unmatched junction bases numbered 5, after V lost 5 bases and J lost 1 base. Germline values: CDR1 MNHEY, CDR2 SVGEGT. CDR3 sequence (DNA): TGTGCCAGCAGTCAAATAGCGGGACGCACAGATACGCAGTATTTT. It is translated as CASSQIAGRTDTQYF.

This clonotype was observed a few times. The gene calls are TRBV7-6 and TRBJ2-7; 9 positions match TRBD1. Germline CDR1 is SGHVS and CDR2 is FNYEAQ. Unmatched junction bases numbered 11, after V lost 5 bases and J lost 6 bases. This CDR3 contains 15 residues. The CDR3 coding sequence is TGTGCCAGCAGCGACACCGGGACAGGGTCGGGCGAGCAGTACTTC. Protein product: CASSDTGTGSGEQYF.

V is TRBV20-1 and J is TRBJ2-5; TRBD1 matches 7 bases. The J call may be in error: the DNA end matches TRBJ2-7 better. In germline, CDR1 is DFQATT, CDR2 SNEGSKA (reference sequence). The CDR3 covers 14 residues. CDR3 residues: CSATPRTGGNEQYF. DNA of the CDR3: TGCAGTGCTACCCCCCGGACAGGTGGAAACGAGCAGTACTTC.

This clonotype was picked up a small number of times. The chain employs TRBV5-5 and TRBJ2-5; the D gene is possibly TRBD1 (5 bases). TRBJ2-1 matches the DNA end more closely, so the J call is doubtful. The germline gives CDR1 SGHKS, CDR2 YYEKEE (reference sequence). This CDR3 contains 14 residues. This chain's CDR3 is CASSLAGYGNEQFF. CDR3 nucleotides: TGTGCCAGCAGCTTGGCAGGGTACGGTAATGAGCAGTTCTTC.

This clonotype was found a few times. V usage is TRBV2 and J usage is TRBJ1-4; 9 nucleotides line up with TRBD1. CDR1 and CDR2 from the germline V gene are SNHLY and FYNNEI. The CDR3 consists of 14 residues. Unmatched junction bases numbered 6, after V lost 6 bases and J lost 7 bases. CDR3 bases: TGTGCCAGCAGGGGGACAGGGCGGAGTGAAAAACTGTTTTTT. It codes for CASRGTGRSEKLFF.

The sample holds a few counts of this clonotype. The V call is TRBV7-9, the J call TRBJ2-7; D is possibly TRBD1 (6 bases). This CDR3 is 15 amino acids long. V was trimmed by 5 bases and J by 3 bases, leaving 17 bases between them. CDR1 and CDR2 (germline): SEHNR, FQNEAQ (reference sequence). CDR3 nucleotides: TGTGCCAGCAGCGGAAGCACAGGGTCCTACTACGAGCAGTACTTC. Translated: CASSGSTGSYYEQYF.

This clonotype showed up just a few times. The chain joins TRBV3-1 to TRBJ2-6; D perhaps matches TRBD1 (5 bases). Germline values: CDR1 LGHDT, CDR2 YNNKEL (reference sequence). This CDR3 spans 16 amino acids. Between the trimmed V and J ends, which lost 0 bases and 3 bases, there was a span of 9 bases. The CDR3 is CASSQDRVVGANVLTF. The CDR3 DNA sequence: TGTGCCAGCAGCCAAGACAGGGTGGTTGGGGCCAACGTCCTGACTTTC.

This clonotype was seen many times. The V call is TRBV4-3, the J call TRBJ2-7; D is tentatively TRBD1 or TRBD2 (5 bases each). Trimming stripped 0 bases from V and 2 bases from J, with 11 bases between. CDR3 length: 15 residues. CDR1 LGHNA and CDR2 YSLEER come from the germline V gene. The CDR3 here is CASSQDLVGPYEQYF. The CDR3 region has the DNA TGCGCCAGCAGCCAAGATCTGGTGGGACCCTACGAGCAGTACTTC.

This clonotype was recorded at least ten times. The J gene is TRBJ2-2, the V gene TRBV7-8; D not certain. Trimming removed 5 bases from V and 13 bases from J, with 8 bases in between. Germline CDR1 SGHVS, CDR2 FQNEAQ. This CDR3 comprises 10 residues. CDR3 coding DNA: TGTGCCAGCAGCCCTACGGCGCTGTTTTTT. Protein sequence: CASSPTALFF.

The chain recombines TRBV20-1 with TRBJ2-2; D tentatively fits TRBD1 or TRBD2 (5 bases each). The V and J ends lost 5 bases and 4 bases respectively, with 8 bases between them. The CDR3 contains 12 residues. CDR1 and CDR2 (germline): DFQATT, SNEGSKA (reference sequence). The CDR3 region is CSAPGLTGELFF. CDR3 nucleotides: TGCAGTGCTCCGGGGCTCACCGGGGAGCTGTTTTTT.

The CDR3 DNA follows: TGTGCCATCAGTGAGTCGGATAGCGCCTTCAATGAGCAGTTCTTC. Residues: CAISESDSAFNEQFF. The rearrangement joins TRBV10-3 to TRBJ2-1; D is possibly TRBD2 (5 bases). V lost 0 bases and J lost 6, with 12 bases in between. Germline V gives CDR1 ENHRY, CDR2 SYGVKD. The CDR3 runs 15 residues.

This clonotype was counted only a few times. The chain uses TRBV20-1 and TRBJ2-3, with TRBD1 as a possible D gene (5 bases). There are 13 residues in the CDR3. V was clipped by 5 bases and J by 6 bases, with 15 bases between them. CDR1 and CDR2 from the germline V gene are DFQATT and SNEGSKA (reference sequence). The CDR3 region has the DNA TGCAGTGCTCATAGGACATCCAGGGATACGCAGTATTTT. Amino acid sequence: CSAHRTSRDTQYF.

V is TRBV5-6 and J is TRBJ2-7; 9 nucleotides agree with TRBD1. The V and J ends lost 4 bases and 12 bases, in that order; junction bases with no gene match: 5. Germline V lookup: CDR1 SGHDT, CDR2 YYEEEE. The CDR3 extends over 11 amino acids. This CDR3 reads CASSHGQGMYF. The CDR3 region has the DNA TGTGCCAGCAGCCATGGACAGGGGATGTACTTC.

This clonotype was seen a few times. V gene TRBV7-9 combines with J gene TRBJ2-3; D perhaps matches TRBD2 (6 bases). The ends were cut back, 4 bases at V and 4 bases at J, with 18 bases in the middle. CDR1 is SEHNR and CDR2 is FQNEAQ in the germline V gene (reference sequence). The CDR3 spans 16 residues. CDR3 DNA sequence: TGTGCCAGCAGCTCAACGATGGGCGGGAAGGCAGATACGCAGTATTTT. It codes for CASSSTMGGKADTQYF.

This clonotype was observed a few times. J is TRBJ2-5 and V is TRBV7-3; TRBD2 matches 11 bases. The end of the DNA aligns better with TRBJ2-1, so the J call may be wrong. Looked up from germline, CDR1 is SGHTA and CDR2 is FQGTGA. This CDR3 has 16 amino acids. CDR3 nucleotide sequence: TGTGCCAGCAGCATTAGCGGGAGGGGTGCCTACAATGAGCAGTTCTTC. Translated, it gives CASSISGRGAYNEQFF.

This clonotype was detected only a few times. The rearrangement uses TRBV5-6 and TRBJ2-3; 10 bases fit TRBD2. The V gene end was trimmed by 4 bases and the J gene end by 3 bases; junction bases not matched to a gene: 8. Germline CDR1 reads SGHDT; CDR2 reads YYEEEE. CDR3 length equals 16 residues. The CDR3 DNA is TGTGCCAGCAGCCCGGCTAGCGGGAGAGGGACAGATACGCAGTATTTT. Encoded protein: CASSPASGRGTDTQYF.

As concerns this clonotype: A much larger clonotype is one base distant, so this may be a read error. The chain is built from TRBV12-3 or TRBV12-4 and TRBJ2-1, with D uncertain. The CDR3 is 13 residues long. This CDR3 reads CVTSTRSYNEQFF. The CDR3 nucleotides are TGTGTCACCTCGACACGCTCCTACAATGAGCAGTTCTTC.

Ten or more counts support this clonotype. The CDR3 region is CSVEGGVAVSTDTQYF. Written as DNA, the CDR3 is TGCAGCGTTGAAGGTGGGGTAGCGGTGAGCACAGATACGCAGTATTTT. This rearrangement joins TRBV29-1 to TRBJ2-3, with D perhaps TRBD2 (6 bases). This CDR3 has 16 amino acids. The ends were cut back, 1 base at V and 0 bases at J, with 14 bases in the middle. The germline V gene has CDR1 SQVTM and CDR2 ANQGSEA.

V gene TRBV10-3 combines with J gene TRBJ2-5, with 8 bases identical to TRBD1. Germline V gene data show CDR1 as ENHRY and CDR2 as SYGVKD. This CDR3 comprises 15 residues. Unmatched junction bases numbered 4, after V lost 0 bases and J lost 4 bases. The CDR3 protein is CAISESRGLGETQYF. The CDR3 DNA sequence: TGTGCCATCAGTGAGTCCAGGGGGCTCGGAGAGACCCAGTACTTC.

This clonotype showed up many times. The CDR3 protein is CASSQDITLGQYF. For the CDR3, the DNA is TGCGCCAGCAGCCAGGATATAACGCTTGGGCAGTACTTC. J is TRBJ2-7 and V is TRBV4-3; the D is unclear. Germline V gives CDR1 LGHNA, CDR2 YSLEER. The V end was cut by 3 bases, the J end by 9 bases, with 15 bases between. This CDR3 spans 13 amino acids.

The V and J genes are TRBV20-1 and TRBJ2-1; 10 positions agree with TRBD2. The CDR3 totals 18 residues. CDR1 and CDR2 (germline): DFQATT, SNEGSKA (reference sequence). The junction had 14 bases not matched to a gene; V was cut back by 0 bases and J by 6 bases. The chain's CDR3 is CSARDINSGRSRLNEQFF. Here the CDR3 DNA reads TGCAGTGCTAGAGATATCAATAGCGGGAGGTCCCGGCTCAATGAGCAGTTCTTC.

This clonotype has only a few counts. The chain is built from TRBV29-1 and TRBJ2-1, with TRBD2 matching over 8 bases. The CDR3 covers 17 residues. J gave up 7 bases and V 5 bases, and 19 bases lay outside the gene matches. Germline V gene data show CDR1 as SQVTM and CDR2 as ANQGSEA. This CDR3 is CSVPEGPAGVVVNEQFF. DNA of the CDR3: TGCAGCGTTCCCGAAGGGCCAGCGGGAGTGGTGGTTAATGAGCAGTTCTTC.

This clonotype occurred a few times. The rearrangement uses TRBV29-1 and TRBJ2-7; D might be TRBD2 (5 bases). CDR3 size: 12 residues. The germline V gene has CDR1 SQVTM and CDR2 ANQGSEA. The V and J ends lost 7 bases and 5 bases respectively, with 15 bases between them. The CDR3 is CSGGVHNDEQYF. CDR3 bases: TGCAGCGGGGGAGTCCACAACGACGAGCAGTACTTC.